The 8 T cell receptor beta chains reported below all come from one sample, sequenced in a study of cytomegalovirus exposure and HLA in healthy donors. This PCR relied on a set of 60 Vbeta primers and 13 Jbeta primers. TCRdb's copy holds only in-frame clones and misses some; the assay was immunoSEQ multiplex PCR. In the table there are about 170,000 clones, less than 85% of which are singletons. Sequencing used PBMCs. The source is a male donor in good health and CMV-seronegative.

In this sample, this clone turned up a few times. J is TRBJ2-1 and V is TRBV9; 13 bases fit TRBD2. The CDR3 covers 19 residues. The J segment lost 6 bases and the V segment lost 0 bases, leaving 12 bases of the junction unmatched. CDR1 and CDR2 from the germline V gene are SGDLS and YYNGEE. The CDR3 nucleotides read TGTGCCAGCAGCGTAGACCCTAGATCGGGACTAGCGGGGTCCAATGAGCAGTTCTTC. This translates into CASSVDPRSGLAGSNEQFF.

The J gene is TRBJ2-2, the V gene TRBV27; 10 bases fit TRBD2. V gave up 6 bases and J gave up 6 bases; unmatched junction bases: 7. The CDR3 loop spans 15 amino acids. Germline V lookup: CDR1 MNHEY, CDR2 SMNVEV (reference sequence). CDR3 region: CASRTSGTQAGELFF. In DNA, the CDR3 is TGTGCCAGCAGAACTAGCGGGACGCAAGCCGGGGAGCTGTTTTTT.

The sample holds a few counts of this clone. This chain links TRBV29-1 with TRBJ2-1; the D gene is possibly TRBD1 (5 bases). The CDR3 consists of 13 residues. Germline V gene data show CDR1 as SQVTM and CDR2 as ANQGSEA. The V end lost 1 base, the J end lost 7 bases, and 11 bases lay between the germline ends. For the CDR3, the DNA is TGCAGCGTTGAAGTTAACCCAGGGAATGAGCAGTTCTTC. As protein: CSVEVNPGNEQFF.

DNA of the CDR3: TGTGCCAGCAGCGAAGGACTAGCGGGAACCGAGCAGTACTTC. This codes for CASSEGLAGTEQYF. V usage is TRBV9 and J usage is TRBJ2-7; 12 nucleotides match TRBD2. The CDR3 length is 14 residues. Germline CDR1 is SGDLS and CDR2 is YYNGEE. After removal of 3 bases from V and 6 bases from J, the junction contained 4 bases not matched to a gene.

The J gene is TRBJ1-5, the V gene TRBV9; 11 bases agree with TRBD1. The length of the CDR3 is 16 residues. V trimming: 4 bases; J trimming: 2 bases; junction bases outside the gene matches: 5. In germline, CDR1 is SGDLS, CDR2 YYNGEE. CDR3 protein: CASSLTGQGGNQPQHF. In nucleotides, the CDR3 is TGTGCCAGCAGCCTGACGGGACAGGGGGGCAATCAGCCCCAGCATTTT.

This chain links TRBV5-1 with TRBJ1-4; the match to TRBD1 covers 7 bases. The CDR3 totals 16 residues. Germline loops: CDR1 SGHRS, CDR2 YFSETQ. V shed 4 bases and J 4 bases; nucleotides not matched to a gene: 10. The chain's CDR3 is CASSTRDSSLNEKLFF. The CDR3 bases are TGCGCCAGCAGCACCCGGGACAGCAGTCTTAATGAAAAACTGTTTTTT.

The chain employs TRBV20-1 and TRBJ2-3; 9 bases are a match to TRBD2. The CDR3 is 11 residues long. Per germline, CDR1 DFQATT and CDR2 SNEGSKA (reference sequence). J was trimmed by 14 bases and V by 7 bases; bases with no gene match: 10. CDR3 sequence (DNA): TGCAGTGGCCTACTAGCGGGCAAGGGGTATTTT. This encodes CSGLLAGKGYF.

This CDR3 reads CASSLGKQGGGYTF. DNA of the CDR3: TGCGCCAGCAGCTTGGGGAAACAAGGGGGTGGCTACACCTTC. This chain uses TRBV5-1 with TRBJ1-2; a possible D gene is TRBD1 (6 bases). This CDR3 is 14 amino acids long. The germline V gene encodes CDR1 SGHRS and CDR2 YFSETQ. V dropped 0 bases and J dropped 7 bases, with 13 bases sitting between them.